The rows below give T cell receptor beta chains drawn from one sample of a study of blood T cell repertoires in COVID-19. TCRdb's table, derived via immunoSEQ multiplex PCR, lists solely in-frame clones and lacks some. The repertoire has about 220,000 clones, roughly 80% of them found once; the top ten carry 15% to 20%. Sequences were obtained from peripheral blood. The origin of the receptors is a young man with active or convalescent COVID-19. Each CDR3 is given with its conserved first and last residue. Each record gives: V gene, clone size, J gene, D gene, CDR3 protein, CDR3 DNA. D genes are given only for firm matches. Not every row has a clone size; where given, it reads once, few, many or a size class.

>TRBV11-3|NA|TRBJ2-1|TRBD1
CASSPGTGNPHEQFF
TGTGCCAGCAGCCCCGGGACAGGTAATCCCCATGAGCAGTTCTTC
>TRBV3-1/TRBV3-2|NA|TRBJ1-4|NA
CASGRVGYEKLFF
TGTGCCAGTGGCAGGGTGGGCTACGAAAAACTGTTTTTT
>TRBV6-5|NA|TRBJ1-4|NA
CASKAGGHFGEKLFF
TGTGCCAGCAAGGCAGGAGGTCATTTCGGTGAAAAACTGTTTTTT
>TRBV7-9|NA|TRBJ1-2|NA
CASSQEGRADGYTF
TGTGCCAGCAGCCAGGAAGGACGAGCGGATGGCTACACCTTC
>TRBV28|few|TRBJ2-7|TRBD1
CASRETGGSYEQYF
TGTGCCAGCAGAGAGACAGGGGGCTCCTACGAGCAGTACTTC
>TRBV11-2|NA|TRBJ2-7|TRBD1
CASSLLTGGLNEQYF
TGTGCCAGCAGCTTACTTACAGGGGGATTGAACGAGCAGTACTTC
>TRBV4-2|once|TRBJ2-7|TRBD1
CASSHEPLDRAVGEQYF
TGTGCCAGCAGCCACGAACCTTTGGACAGGGCCGTCGGCGAGCAGTACTTC
>TRBV5-1|NA|TRBJ1-2|TRBD1
CASSWGQGEDGYTF
TGCGCCAGCAGCTGGGGACAGGGGGAGGATGGCTACACCTTC
>TRBV4-3|NA|TRBJ2-3|NA
CASSQDFIGGATDTQYF
TGCGCCAGCAGCCAAGATTTTATAGGGGGGGCGACAGATACGCAGTATTTT
>TRBV27|NA|TRBJ2-5|NA
CASSLTGPTRETQYF
TGTGCCAGCAGTTTAACAGGACCTACCAGGGAGACCCAGTACTTC
>TRBV28|NA|TRBJ2-7|NA
CASSSRGTYEQYF
TGTGCCAGCAGCTCCCGCGGAACCTACGAGCAGTACTTC
>TRBV6-2/TRBV6-3|NA|TRBJ2-2|TRBD2
CASSWLAGRLDTGELFF
TGTGCCAGCAGTTGGTTAGCGGGACGTCTGGACACCGGGGAGCTGTTTTTT
>TRBV5-1|NA|TRBJ2-7|TRBD2
CASRAGGGTYEQYF
TGCGCCAGCCGCGCGGGGGGCGGGACCTACGAGCAGTACTTC
>TRBV6-5|NA|TRBJ1-2|NA
CASSYSTGNGYTF
TGTGCCAGCAGTTACTCGACGGGGAATGGCTACACCTTC
>TRBV18|NA|TRBJ2-7|NA
CASSPRADSYEQYF
TGTGCCAGCTCACCACGAGCGGACTCCTACGAGCAGTACTTC
>TRBV5-1|NA|TRBJ2-5|NA
CASSFTSGGETQYF
TGCGCCAGCAGCTTCACCAGCGGTGGGGAGACCCAGTACTTC
>TRBV7-2|NA|TRBJ1-6|NA
CASRADFSYNSPLHF
TGTGCCAGCAGAGCCGACTTTTCCTATAATTCACCCCTCCACTTT
>TRBV6-5|NA|TRBJ1-2|NA
CASSYSGGRANYGYTF
TGTGCCAGCAGTTACTCCGGGGGGCGGGCTAACTATGGCTACACCTTC
>TRBV24-1|NA|TRBJ1-5|TRBD1
CATLRGDRGLVSNQPQHF
TGTGCCACCCTACGGGGGGACAGGGGGCTTGTTAGCAATCAGCCCCAGCATTTT
>TRBV18|NA|TRBJ2-5|TRBD1
CASSPQTGGLETQYF
TGTGCCAGCTCACCACAGACAGGGGGGCTGGAGACCCAGTACTTC
>TRBV11-2|NA|TRBJ1-1|TRBD1
CASSAAGTGSTEAFF
TGTGCCAGCAGCGCGGCCGGGACAGGGAGCACTGAAGCTTTCTTT
>TRBV6-1|few|TRBJ2-7|TRBD2
CASSERGLAGGYEQYF
TGTGCCAGCAGTGAAAGAGGACTAGCGGGAGGATACGAGCAGTACTTC
>TRBV2|NA|TRBJ1-5|NA
CASSDGAYGDQPQHF
TGTGCCAGCAGTGATGGGGCTTATGGGGATCAGCCCCAGCATTTT
>TRBV5-4|NA|TRBJ1-2|NA
CASRDTLGGNYGYTF
TGTGCCAGCAGGGATACGCTTGGGGGGAACTATGGCTACACCTTC
>TRBV9|NA|TRBJ2-3|NA
CASSAYSARTDTQYF
TGTGCCAGCAGCGCCTATAGCGCGCGCACAGATACGCAGTATTTT
>TRBV11-2|NA|TRBJ1-5|NA
CASSFRGGQPQHF
TGTGCCAGCAGCTTCCGGGGTGGTCAGCCCCAGCATTTT
>TRBV7-2|once|TRBJ2-1|NA
CASSLGVSSYNEQFF
TGTGCCAGCAGCTTAGGCGTTAGCTCCTACAATGAGCAGTTCTTC
>TRBV5-1|NA|TRBJ1-4|TRBD1
CASGLGQGNPKLFF
TGCGCCAGCGGACTGGGACAGGGGAATCCAAAACTGTTTTTT
>TRBV2|NA|TRBJ1-6|NA
CASRRVPNSPLHF
TGTGCCAGCAGACGCGTCCCTAATTCACCCCTCCACTTT
>TRBV30|few|TRBJ2-7|TRBD1
CAWLGRGTYEQYF
TGTGCCTGGTTGGGCAGGGGGACCTACGAGCAGTACTTC
>TRBV10-3|NA|TRBJ2-3|NA
CAISVGGNTDTQYF
TGTGCCATCAGTGTAGGCGGCAACACAGATACGCAGTATTTT
>TRBV9|once|TRBJ1-3|NA
CASSKTDSSGNTIYF
TGTGCCAGCAGCAAGACGGACTCCTCTGGAAACACCATATATTTT
>TRBV29-1|NA|TRBJ1-2|NA
CSAERDISSYTF
TGCAGCGCCGAACGGGACATCTCCTCCTACACCTTC
>TRBV27|few|TRBJ2-5|NA
CASSRRRAETQYF
TGTGCCAGCAGTCGGCGGAGGGCTGAGACCCAGTACTTC
>TRBV9|few|TRBJ1-6|NA
CASSVGGTHNSPLHF
TGTGCCAGCAGCGTAGGAGGGACACATAATTCACCCCTCCACTTT
>TRBV6-5|NA|TRBJ2-3|TRBD1
CASSSTGDTDTQYF
TGTGCCAGCAGTTCGACAGGGGACACAGATACGCAGTATTTT
>TRBV9|NA|TRBJ2-1|TRBD2
CASSLPASGGANEQFF
TGTGCCAGCAGCCTCCCCGCGAGCGGGGGGGCGAATGAGCAGTTCTTC
>TRBV4-2|NA|TRBJ1-1|TRBD1
CASSRGQGNTEAFF
TGTGCCAGCAGCCGTGGACAGGGGAACACTGAAGCTTTCTTT
>TRBV12-3/TRBV12-4|NA|TRBJ1-2|NA
CASSYGTAGGYTF
TGTGCCAGCAGCTATGGGACGGCGGGAGGCTACACCTTC
>TRBV4-1|NA|TRBJ1-3|TRBD1
CASSQTGSDTIYF
TGCGCCAGCAGCCAGACAGGGTCTGACACCATATATTTT
>TRBV6-5|NA|TRBJ2-7|NA
CASRGQKNYEQYF
TGTGCCAGCAGAGGACAGAAAAACTACGAGCAGTACTTC
>TRBV7-9|NA|TRBJ1-2|NA
CASSLDRAVYGYTF
TGTGCCAGCAGCTTAGACAGGGCCGTATATGGCTACACCTTC
>TRBV4-3|once|TRBJ2-3|NA
CASSQGQRGTDTQYF
TGCGCCAGCAGCCAAGGGCAACGGGGCACAGATACGCAGTATTTT
>TRBV12-3/TRBV12-4|NA|TRBJ2-2|NA
CASSSYADGELFF
TGTGCCAGCAGTTCCTACGCGGACGGGGAGCTGTTTTTT
>TRBV9|NA|TRBJ1-3|TRBD1
CASSATRGRGNTIYF
TGTGCCAGCAGCGCAACCAGGGGGCGAGGAAACACCATATATTTT
>TRBV6-5|NA|TRBJ2-1|TRBD2
CASSYSSGLSASEQFF
TGTGCCAGCAGTTACTCGTCGGGACTATCGGCAAGTGAGCAGTTCTTC
>TRBV5-1|NA|TRBJ1-6|NA
CASSFGTKNNSPLHF
TGCGCCAGCAGCTTCGGGACAAAAAATAATTCACCCCTCCACTTT
>TRBV2|NA|TRBJ2-2|NA
CASSAGPGELFF
TGTGCCAGCAGTGCGGGTCCCGGGGAGCTGTTTTTT
>TRBV5-1|NA|TRBJ1-5|TRBD1
CASSLGQGDSNQPQHF
TGCGCCAGCAGCTTGGGACAGGGAGATAGCAATCAGCCCCAGCATTTT